Below are 14 T cell receptor beta chains sequenced from a single sample in a study of OX40 agonist ivuxolimab in advanced cancers. Here immunoSEQ multiplex PCR was the method, and the copy in TCRdb shows in-frame clones only, minus some. The data show roughly 70,000 clones, 88% seen once. The sequenced sample was CD4+ or CD8+ T cells sorted from blood, obtained in a trial of the OX40 agonist ivuxolimab. The source of these receptors is an adult with an advanced solid tumor such as melanoma, head and neck, liver or kidney cancer.

This chain connects TRBV5-1 to TRBJ1-3; 7 nucleotides line up with TRBD1. V gave up 7 bases and J gave up 1 base; unmatched junction bases: 5. The CDR3 totals 14 residues. CDR1 and CDR2 (germline): SGHRS, YFSETQ. CDR3 sequence (DNA): TGCGCCAGCGCAACAGGGGTTTCTGGAAACACCATATATTTT. Its protein is CASATGVSGNTIYF. Variable domain in full (rest from reference TRBV5-1 and TRBJ1-3): KAGVTQTPRYLIKTRGQQVTLSCSPISGHRSVSWYQQTPGQGLQFLFEYFSETQRNKGNFPGRFSGRQFSNSRSEMNVSTLELGDSALYLCASATGVSGNTIYFGEGSWLTVV.

This clone was seen a single time. The rearrangement uses TRBV27 and TRBJ1-2; D is perhaps TRBD1 (6 bases). The germline gives CDR1 MNHEY, CDR2 SMNVEV (reference sequence). The CDR3 is 14 residues long. Trimming removed 8 bases at V and 3 bases at J, with 16 bases between. CDR3 DNA: TGTGCCAGCTTAAAGGTCGGGGGCGACTATGGCTACACCTTC. Protein sequence: CASLKVGGDYGYTF.

The genes are TRBV5-1 and TRBJ2-6; D is perhaps TRBD1 (5 bases). Trimming left V 5 bases short and J 0 bases short, with 9 bases between. Germline loops: CDR1 SGHRS, CDR2 YFSETQ. The CDR3 contains 15 residues. In nucleotides, the CDR3 is TGCGCCAGCAGTCTAGGGGTCTCTGGGGCCAACGTCCTGACTTTC. Protein product: CASSLGVSGANVLTF.

The count of this clone is one. V and J are TRBV29-1 and TRBJ1-2, with a possible D match to TRBD1 (5 bases). The length of the CDR3 is 12 residues. The V and J ends lost 8 bases and 7 bases respectively, with 17 bases between them. Germline CDR1 is SQVTM and CDR2 is ANQGSEA. CDR3 amino acids: CSSGTAGSGYTF. The CDR3 DNA reads as TGCAGCTCAGGGACGGCCGGGAGTGGCTACACCTTC.

The V gene is TRBV19, the J gene TRBJ1-2; possible D gene TRBD1, 5 bases. V was cut by 0 bases and J by 4 bases, with 9 bases left in between. Per germline, CDR1 LNHDA and CDR2 SQIVND (reference sequence). This CDR3 contains 14 residues. The DNA of the CDR3 is TGTGCCAGTAGTATAGAAGCAGGGCGCTATGGCTACACCTTC. Its protein product is CASSIEAGRYGYTF.

In nucleotides, the CDR3 is TGTGCCAGCTCACCACCCTTCTGGCCCTACGAGCAGTACTTC. Amino acids: CASSPPFWPYEQYF. The rearrangement uses TRBV18 and TRBJ2-7, with D unclear. The V gene lost 0 bases and the J gene lost 2 bases, with 8 bases spanning the gap. The CDR3 contains 14 residues. Looked up from germline, CDR1 is KGHSH and CDR2 is LQKENI.

The chain uses TRBV2 and TRBJ1-4, with D unclear. CDR3 length: 14 amino acids. Germline-derived CDR1 and CDR2 are SNHLY and FYNNEI. Trimming cost V 4 bases and J 8 bases, with 14 bases left between them. The CDR3 DNA follows: TGTGCCAGCAGTGGATCGAACCTTTGGGAAAAACTGTTTTTT. Residues: CASSGSNLWEKLFF.

This clone was seen once. The V gene is TRBV7-6, the J gene TRBJ1-2, with unresolved D. Trimming left V 5 bases short and J 0 bases short, with 10 bases between. The germline gives CDR1 SGHVS, CDR2 FNYEAQ. This CDR3 spans 14 amino acids. In DNA, the CDR3 is TGTGCCAGCAGCCCCAACCCGTCTAACTATGGCTACACCTTC. Translating gives CASSPNPSNYGYTF.

The rearrangement joins TRBV7-3 to TRBJ2-5, with TRBD2 matching 13 bases. Germline V gene data show CDR1 as SGHTA and CDR2 as FQGTGA. J lost 7 bases, V lost 0 bases, and 11 bases had no gene match. The CDR3 is 18 amino acids. The CDR3 DNA reads as TGTGCCAGCAGCTTAACGATCCCCGGGACTAGCGGGGACTGGACCCAGTACTTC. As protein: CASSLTIPGTSGDWTQYF.

This sequence joins TRBV9 and TRBJ2-2; D is possibly TRBD2 (6 bases). V shed 4 bases and J shed 6 bases, with 13 bases lying between them. The CDR3 runs 14 residues. Germline CDR1 SGDLS, CDR2 YYNGEE. CDR3 in DNA: TGTGCCAGCAGCCCCAACGGGGGATCCGGGGAGCTGTTTTTT. Translation gives CASSPNGGSGELFF.

The chain is built from TRBV5-1 and TRBJ2-7, with no clear D. Germline lookup yields CDR1 SGHRS and CDR2 YFSETQ. Trimming cost V 4 bases and J 7 bases, with 12 bases left between them. The CDR3 spans 12 residues. Here the CDR3 reads CASSRDYGEQYF. In DNA form, the CDR3 reads TGCGCCAGCAGCCGCGATTATGGAGAGCAGTACTTC.

This chain links TRBV19 with TRBJ1-2; the D is unclear. V lost 9 bases and J 7 bases, leaving 24 bases between the germline ends. This CDR3 has 15 amino acids. Germline CDR1 reads LNHDA; CDR2 reads SQIVND (reference sequence). CDR3 loop: CASTPTWALIGGYTF. DNA of the CDR3: TGTGCCAGCACTCCGACATGGGCTCTAATTGGTGGCTACACCTTC.

V gene TRBV30 combines with J gene TRBJ2-3; D is undetermined. This CDR3 comprises 14 residues. CDR1 and CDR2 (germline): GTSNPN, SVGIG (reference sequence). Trimming pared 3 bases from V and 2 bases from J, leaving 12 bases between. Here the CDR3 reads CAWRIVGSTDTQYF. The CDR3 region has the DNA TGTGCCTGGAGGATAGTCGGCTCCACAGATACGCAGTATTTT.

The chain employs TRBV19 and TRBJ2-3, with D unresolved. The CDR3 has 11 amino acids. V lost 4 bases to trimming and J lost 6 bases, with 5 bases between them. Germline CDR1 and CDR2: LNHDA and SQIVND (reference sequence). For the CDR3, the DNA is TGTGCCAGTAGTAACGGGGATACGCAGTATTTT. Amino acids: CASSNGDTQYF.